The source of this T cell receptor (beta chain) is a study of metastatic and nonmetastatic thyroid tumors (TCRdb year 2020). About the investigation overall: Repertoires from peripheral blood and from tumor or nodule tissue samples of malignant and benign thyroid patients were compared.

This clone was found many times. Its target antigen remains unknown. Per-base qualities were not stored, and no clone one base away is much larger. Preparation of the library involved PCR. TCRdb lists the instrument as Illumina HiSeq 4000. High-throughput sequencing was used to profile the CDR3 region of the TCR beta-chain in every patient. As for the authors' bioinformatics: A classifier to discriminate distant-metastatic papillary thyroid cancer patients was built from CDR3 differences across clinicopathological groups. The Shannon index was used to assess repertoire diversity, and the Morisita-Horn index was used to assess tumor-blood repertoire similarity. TCRdb passed the public sequencing reads through fastp at Q25 and MiXCR, retaining productive beta sequences. TCRdb assigned the V and J calls; the authors' analysis was not used. This sample holds about 40,000 clones; approximately 10% were observed only once. Around a quarter of the sample is taken by the ten largest.

The CDR3 numbers 12 residues from cysteine through phenylalanine. Of the read, only the CDR3 DNA is kept; its 36 bases are in frame from base 1. Via the germline V gene, CDR1 is KGHSH and CDR2 LQKENI. V is pared back by 2 bases and J by 16 bases, with 15 bases lying between the germline termini. None of the patients had been given any treatment before thyroid surgery. Patient clinical samples collected from about 2011 to 2018 were retrospectively analysed using T-cell receptor beta sequencing. General findings and caveats noted by the study authors: In both blood and tumor samples, TCR beta diversity was reported to be significantly higher in malignant tumors than in benign nodules.

The rearrangement joined TRBV18 to TRBJ2-4; the D gene could be either TRBD1 or TRBD2, each agreeing at 5 bases. The TCR comes from a female donor with papillary thyroid cancer or a benign thyroid nodule (not recorded which). Some clones in this sample may be carry-over from other donors' samples. The sequencing sample was made of blood. CDR3 loop: CASSPDRDRAYF. The DNA sequence is given as TGTGCCAGCTCACCAGACCGGGACCGCGCCTACTTC.